These 16 T cell receptor beta chains were all obtained from the same sample, sequenced in a study of read filtering for tumor transcriptome and immune sequencing. This library used approximately 390 ng RNA and molecular barcoded adaptors spanning alpha/delta and beta/gamma chains. TCRdb re-derived calls from the reads in MiXCR, one entry per CDR3 protein. In the table there are more than 20,000 distinct CDR3 sequences, roughly 22% of which are singletons. Material for sequencing was a population of CD138-negative cells sorted from bone marrow. Receptors were obtained from a donor at least 40 years old with multiple myeloma.

A note on this clonotype: A much larger clone is a single base away; this may be a read error. The rearrangement links TRBV5-1 to TRBJ1-1, with 8 nucleotides matching TRBD1. The CDR3 length is 14 residues. The ends lost 5 bases at V and 7 bases at J; junction bases unmatched: 10. Germline CDR1 reads SGHRS; CDR2 reads YFSETQ. The CDR3 here is CASSENRGIIEAFF. The CDR3 bases are TGCGCCAGCAGTGAAAACAGGGGGATCATTGAAGCTTTCTTT.

The table lists this clonotype with many counts. The J gene is TRBJ2-5, the V gene TRBV7-6, with TRBD1 matching over 7 bases. This CDR3 contains 15 residues. J gave up 5 bases and V 0 bases, and 6 bases lay outside the gene matches. Germline CDR1 and CDR2: SGHVS and FNYEAQ. The CDR3 region has the DNA TGTGCCAGCAGCTTAGCCAATACAGGGGAGGAGACCCAGTACTTC. It yields the protein CASSLANTGEETQYF. Filled out from reference TRBV7-6 and TRBJ2-5, the complete variable domain reads GAGVSQSPRYKVTKRGQDVALRCDPISGHVSLYWYRQALGQGPEFLTYFNYEAQQDKSGLPNDRFSAERPEGSISTLTIQRTEQRDSAMYRCASSLANTGEETQYFGPGTRLLVL.

The chain is built from TRBV2 and TRBJ1-3; the D gene is possibly TRBD1 (5 bases). Per the germline V gene, CDR1 is SNHLY and CDR2 is FYNNEI. This CDR3 has 14 amino acids. Trimming cost V 5 bases and J 2 bases, with 10 bases left between them. CDR3 DNA: TGTGCCAGCAGTTCGACGGGGGCTGGAAACACCATATATTTT. Protein: CASSSTGAGNTIYF.

This clonotype has ten or more counts. The chain uses TRBV7-2 and TRBJ2-3; D is possibly TRBD2 (5 bases). The CDR3 extends over 15 amino acids. Trimming took off 5 bases at V and 3 bases at J, with 15 bases between the two ends. The germline gives CDR1 SGHTA, CDR2 FQGNSA. CDR3: CASSPPHRGTDTQYF. CDR3 DNA sequence: TGTGCCAGCAGCCCCCCCCACCGGGGTACAGATACGCAGTATTTT.

Turning to this clonotype: Given a far larger clone just one base away, this is likely a sequencing read error. This chain joins TRBV5-5 and TRBJ2-1; possible D gene TRBD1, 5 bases. The CDR3 spans 17 residues. Germline CDR1 reads SGHKS; CDR2 reads YYEKEE (reference sequence). The CDR3 loop is CASSPSGQGFSYNEQLF. As DNA, the CDR3 is TGTGCCAGCAGCCCCTCAGGGCAGGGATTCTCCTACAATGAGCAGCTCTTC.

The chain uses TRBV3-1 and TRBJ2-7; tentative D call: TRBD1 (5 bases). CDR3 length equals 14 residues. Trimming removed 8 bases from V and 1 base from J, with 15 bases in between. In germline, CDR1 is LGHDT, CDR2 YNNKEL (reference sequence). CDR3 DNA: TGTGCCAGCGGCAAGCAAAGGGGTTCCTACGAGCAGTACTTC. Protein sequence: CASGKQRGSYEQYF.

This clonotype was counted at least ten times. V and J are TRBV5-1 and TRBJ1-2; the match to TRBD1 covers 9 bases. The ends lost 4 bases at V and 6 bases at J; junction bases unmatched: 4. Germline V gene data show CDR1 as SGHRS and CDR2 as YFSETQ. This CDR3 has 13 amino acids. The CDR3 region has the DNA TGCGCCAGCAGCCTGGGACAGGGCGATGGCTACACCTTC. This gives the protein CASSLGQGDGYTF.

Judged by abundance, this clonotype is medium-sized. The chain recombines TRBV9 with TRBJ2-1, with D perhaps TRBD1 (5 bases). The CDR3 is 16 amino acids. Germline V gene data show CDR1 as SGDLS and CDR2 as YYNGEE. Trimming pared 0 bases from V and 7 bases from J, leaving 17 bases between. The CDR3 region has the DNA TGTGCCAGCAGCGTAGAGCCTTTTGGGGCCGGGAATGAGCAGTTCTTC. Amino acids: CASSVEPFGAGNEQFF.

The chain has TRBV19 and TRBJ2-2; 7 bases match TRBD1. Looked up from germline, CDR1 is LNHDA and CDR2 is SQIVND (reference sequence). CDR3 length equals 13 residues. Unmatched junction bases numbered 6, after V lost 9 bases and J lost 5 bases. The CDR3 region is CASHRGWTGELFF. The CDR3 DNA reads TGTGCCAGCCACAGGGGTTGGACCGGGGAGCTGTTTTTT.

This clonotype was counted at least ten times. V is TRBV7-2 and J is TRBJ2-7; 10 bases fit TRBD2. The CDR3 is 15 amino acids. Trimming at V came to 3 bases and at J to 2 bases, leaving 4 bases not matched to a gene. Germline V lookup: CDR1 SGHTA, CDR2 FQGNSA. The CDR3 coding sequence is TGTGCCAGCAGCTTCAGGACTAGCGGAACCTACGAGCAGTACTTC. Residues: CASSFRTSGTYEQYF.

This sequence joins TRBV12-3 or TRBV12-4 and TRBJ1-4, with D maybe TRBD1 (5 bases). The CDR3 runs to 15 residues. The V end was cut by 2 bases, the J end by 2 bases, with 9 bases between. This CDR3 reads CASSLTGRTNEKLFF. The DNA for the CDR3 is TGTGCCAGCAGTTTAACGGGACGGACTAATGAAAAACTGTTTTTT.

The chain couples TRBV2 to TRBJ1-5; no firm D call. V lost 6 bases and J lost 2, with 11 bases in between. The CDR3 totals 14 residues. Germline V gene data show CDR1 as SNHLY and CDR2 as FYNNEI. This CDR3 reads CASRAFGGNQPQHF. CDR3 coding DNA: TGTGCCAGCAGGGCTTTCGGGGGCAATCAGCCCCAGCATTTT.

As regards this clonotype: The junction and the germline gene differ at one end; a read error may be behind it. The rearrangement uses TRBV9 and TRBJ1-4; 7 bases are a match to TRBD1. The CDR3 loop spans 14 amino acids. Germline V CDR1 and CDR2: SGDLS, YYNGEE. The CDR3 bases are TGTGCCAACAGCCTCGGGACAGCTAATGAAAAACTGTTTTTT. Translating gives CANSLGTANEKLFF.

Regarding this clonotype: Possible read error: a much larger clone is one base away. The chain is built from TRBV11-1 and TRBJ2-2; D possibly corresponds to TRBD2 (6 bases). Germline loops: CDR1 SGHAT, CDR2 FQDESV (reference sequence). This CDR3 contains 14 residues. The CDR3 sequence: CASSSDGYTGGLFF. CDR3 DNA sequence: TGTGCCAGCAGCTCAGACGGGTACACCGGGGGGCTGTTTTTT.

This clonotype was counted at least ten times. The chain links TRBV30 to TRBJ1-1; unclear D gene. V dropped 2 bases and J dropped 5 bases, with 12 bases sitting between them. This CDR3 has 13 amino acids. Germline CDR1 is GTSNPN and CDR2 is SVGIG (reference sequence). This CDR3 is CAWSRSRWTEAFF. The CDR3 nucleotides read TGTGCCTGGAGTAGGAGCCGGTGGACTGAAGCTTTCTTT.

Concerning this clonotype itself: A much larger clone lies one base from this, so it may be a read error. This chain connects TRBV7-2 to TRBJ2-3; D gene ambiguous. The germline V gene encodes CDR1 SGHTA and CDR2 FQGNSA. The V end lost 2 bases, the J end lost 10 bases, and 16 bases lay between the germline ends. The CDR3 has 14 amino acids. The CDR3 DNA reads TGTGCCAGCAGCTTAAACACGGTCGCCGATGCGCAGTATTTT. Protein sequence: CASSLNTVADAQYF.